The 18 T cell receptor beta chains given below trace back to one sample, sequenced in a study of blood T cell repertoires in COVID-19 (dated by TCRdb to about 2020). The method was the immunoSEQ multiplex PCR assay. Sourced from immuneACCESS, this table was stored by TCRdb with only in-frame sequences that have V and J called. A share of the clones is absent; for the studies checked, an unresolved V gene accounts for under half, and the remainder has no known explanation. Here the sample has some 250,000 clones; about 79% occur a single time. Clones ranked in the top ten supply 9.6% of the sample. The specimen sequenced was peripheral blood. The source is an elderly woman with acute or convalescent COVID-19.

This chain links TRBV28 with TRBJ1-3; no firm D call. This CDR3 region has 15 residues. Germline values: CDR1 MDHEN, CDR2 SYDVKM. V lost 2 bases and J 0 bases, leaving 8 bases between the germline ends. This CDR3 is CASSLGGPSGNTIYF. Written as DNA, the CDR3 is TGTGCCAGCAGTTTAGGAGGACCCTCTGGAAACACCATATATTTT.

The genes are TRBV20-1 and TRBJ1-2; D is uncertain. Germline V lookup: CDR1 DFQATT, CDR2 SNEGSKA (reference sequence). V shed 3 bases and J shed 2 bases, with 13 bases lying between them. The CDR3 runs to 14 residues. CDR3 region: CSASLRHLNYGYTF. For the CDR3, the DNA is TGCAGTGCTAGTTTGCGGCACCTAAACTATGGCTACACCTTC.

The chain carries TRBV11-3 and TRBJ2-1; 8 positions match TRBD1. Losses at the gene ends were 5 bases for V and 6 bases for J; bases not matched to a gene: 3. Germline V gene lookup returns CDR1 SGHNT and CDR2 YENEEA. The length of the CDR3 is 13 residues. The CDR3 region is CASSQGTGNEQFF. DNA for the CDR3: TGTGCCAGCAGCCAGGGGACAGGCAATGAGCAGTTCTTC.

The CDR3 spells CASSYSLGQVYGYTF. The CDR3 bases are TGTGCCAGCAGTTACTCGCTGGGACAGGTCTATGGCTACACCTTC. The J gene is TRBJ1-2, the V gene TRBV6-5; 8 bases align to TRBD1. The CDR3 runs to 15 residues. Trimming at V came to 0 bases and at J to 4 bases, leaving 4 bases not matched to a gene. Germline-derived CDR1 and CDR2 are MNHEY and SVGAGI.

V and J are TRBV27 and TRBJ2-1, with 11 bases fitting TRBD2. This CDR3 comprises 17 residues. Trimming took 5 bases from V and 4 from J; bases not matched to a gene: 10. Germline loops: CDR1 MNHEY, CDR2 SMNVEV (reference sequence). The CDR3 region has the DNA TGTGCCAGCAGTCCGCTCGTAGCGGGGGGGCGTTACAATGAGCAGTTCTTC. It specifies CASSPLVAGGRYNEQFF.

The genes are TRBV30 and TRBJ2-2; D is uncertain. CDR3 length equals 13 residues. CDR1 and CDR2 from the germline V gene are GTSNPN and SVGIG (reference sequence). The V and J ends lost 0 bases and 2 bases respectively, with 4 bases between them. CDR3 sequence (DNA): TGTGCCTGGAGTGTACATAACACCGGGGAGCTGTTTTTT. As protein: CAWSVHNTGELFF.

This chain connects TRBV11-1 to TRBJ2-1; TRBD1 might be the D (6 bases). V shed 0 bases and J shed 10 bases, with 10 bases lying between them. The CDR3 covers 13 residues. Per the germline V gene, CDR1 is SGHAT and CDR2 is FQDESV (reference sequence). The DNA for the CDR3 is TGTGCCAGCAGCTTAGCGGATGGACAGGAGCAGTTCTTC. Protein product: CASSLADGQEQFF.

The chain employs TRBV6-5 and TRBJ1-2, with 8 bases that match TRBD1. CDR3 length: 13 amino acids. Germline values: CDR1 MNHEY, CDR2 SVGAGI. V shed 10 bases and J 6 bases; nucleotides not matched to a gene: 10. CDR3 coding DNA: TGTGCCACCTCGGACAGGGCTTATCATGGCTACACCTTC. Translation gives CATSDRAYHGYTF.

This chain uses TRBV7-8 with TRBJ1-4, with D perhaps matching TRBD1 (6 bases). This CDR3 region has 16 residues. Germline-derived CDR1 and CDR2 are SGHVS and FQNEAQ. V lost 5 bases to trimming and J lost 7 bases, with 20 bases between them. The CDR3 loop is CASSPQGGKGREKLFF. DNA of the CDR3: TGTGCCAGCAGCCCACAAGGGGGAAAGGGCCGTGAAAAACTGTTTTTT.

The rearrangement uses TRBV24-1 and TRBJ2-5; D might be TRBD2 (6 bases). The ends were cut back, 3 bases at V and 4 bases at J, with 17 bases in the middle. CDR1 and CDR2 (germline): KGHDR, SFDVKD. The CDR3 is made up of 16 amino acids. As DNA, the CDR3 is TGTGCCACCAGTGATGCCGGGACTGGAAAACTAGAGACCCAGTACTTC. Residues: CATSDAGTGKLETQYF.

This chain links TRBV19 with TRBJ2-7; the match to TRBD1 covers 7 bases. The CDR3 sequence is 15 residues long. Germline V gene data show CDR1 as LNHDA and CDR2 as SQIVND (reference sequence). V lost 0 bases to trimming and J lost 2 bases; unmatched junction nucleotides: 4. This CDR3 is CASSIDRGQAYEQYF. Written as DNA, the CDR3 is TGTGCCAGTAGTATAGATAGGGGGCAGGCCTACGAGCAGTACTTC.

The genes are TRBV9 and TRBJ2-3; perhaps TRBD1 as D (6 bases). This CDR3 is built from 15 residues. Trimming pared 0 bases from V and 1 base from J, leaving 9 bases between. Germline CDR1 reads SGDLS; CDR2 reads YYNGEE. CDR3 residues: CASSVGGGGTDTQYF. The CDR3 nucleotides read TGTGCCAGCAGCGTAGGTGGGGGCGGCACAGATACGCAGTATTTT.

This chain uses TRBV3-1 (or the pseudogene TRBV3-2) with TRBJ1-2; D remains unclear. The CDR3 spans 11 residues. Germline loops: CDR1 LGHDT, CDR2 YNNKEL (reference sequence). V was pared by 2 bases and J by 6 bases, with 4 bases between. The CDR3: CASSQSDGYTF. The CDR3 bases are TGTGCCAGCAGCCAATCCGATGGCTACACCTTC.

The V and J genes are TRBV7-2 and TRBJ1-2; possible D gene TRBD1, 6 bases. This CDR3 contains 14 residues. The germline V gene has CDR1 SGHTA and CDR2 FQGNSA. V was shortened by 2 bases and J by 9 bases, with 16 bases between the two germline ends. The CDR3 region is CASSLRQEGGSYTF. For the CDR3, the DNA is TGTGCCAGCAGCTTACGACAGGAAGGGGGAAGCTACACCTTC.

J is TRBJ1-6 and V is TRBV9, with TRBD1 matching over 10 bases. The CDR3 totals 15 residues. J was trimmed by 7 bases and V by 4 bases; bases with no gene match: 5. Germline assignment: CDR1 SGDLS and CDR2 YYNGEE. CDR3: CASSPPGQGNSPLHF. The CDR3 DNA reads as TGTGCCAGCAGCCCCCCGGGACAGGGGAATTCACCCCTCCACTTT.

V gene TRBV6-5 combines with J gene TRBJ1-4; maybe TRBD1 (6 bases). The CDR3 covers 16 residues. V lost 4 bases and J 8 bases, leaving 20 bases between the germline ends. Germline CDR1 and CDR2: MNHEY and SVGAGI. In DNA, the CDR3 is TGTGCCAGCAGTTCAGGGACACGCCGAACGGGGGAAAAACTGTTTTTT. Protein: CASSSGTRRTGEKLFF.

The rearrangement links TRBV4-2 to TRBJ1-2; D gene unclear. Germline CDR1 is LGHNA and CDR2 is YNFKEQ. The CDR3 runs 15 residues. Trimming left V 0 bases short and J 5 bases short, with 13 bases between. Here the CDR3 DNA reads TGTGCCAGCAGCCAAGATCGTCTCGCAGTTTATGGCTACACCTTC. Translating gives CASSQDRLAVYGYTF.

Worth noting for this clone: Other DNA sequences in the sample encode the same CDR3. The chain links TRBV5-1 to TRBJ1-1, with D maybe TRBD1 (5 bases). There are 14 residues in the CDR3. The germline V and J ends were trimmed by 4 bases and 1 base, with 11 bases remaining between them. Germline loops: CDR1 SGHRS, CDR2 YFSETQ. The CDR3, as DNA: TGCGCCAGCAGCGGGCAGGGCGGGAACACTGAAGCTTTCTTT. Its protein product is CASSGQGGNTEAFF.